These 22 T cell receptor beta chains came from one sample sequenced in a study of breast tumors, draining lymph nodes, adjacent tissues (dated by TCRdb to between 2015 and 2016). Lymph node samples came from the axillary draining lymph nodes of breast cancer patients. Receptor amplification or capture employed multiplex PCR. This sample was sequenced with an Illumina HiSeq 2000. The raw public data were reprocessed by TCRdb itself: fastp quality trimming at Q25, MiXCR clonotype calling, in-frame beta chains only. Every distinct CDR3 protein forms one entry, paired with its most common genes and DNA. Across this sample there are 160,000 or so distinct CDR3 sequences, with 30% to 35% seen only once. The top ten clones comprise around 4% of the sample. The sample was axillary lymph node tissue. These receptors were taken from a female donor with breast cancer. Some clones in this sample may be carry-over from other donors' samples.

As concerns this clonotype: A read error may produce the germline difference seen at one junction end. The chain joins TRBV6-5 to TRBJ1-4, with 8 bases aligning to TRBD1. The V gene's germline CDR1 is MNHEY and CDR2 SVGAGI. This CDR3 contains 14 residues. The CDR3 DNA is TGTGCCTGCAGTCACGACCGACAGGGGGAAAAACTGTTTTTT. Its protein product is CACSHDRQGEKLFF.

There are many counts of this clonotype. The J gene is TRBJ2-3, the V gene TRBV30; D is unresolved. The CDR3 has 11 amino acids. Trimming pared 0 bases from V and 5 bases from J, leaving 3 bases between. Germline assignment: CDR1 GTSNPN and CDR2 SVGIG (reference sequence). CDR3 nucleotide sequence: TGTGCCTGGAGTGTAGGAGATACGCAGTATTTT. Protein: CAWSVGDTQYF. The whole variable domain, filled in from reference TRBV30 and TRBJ2-3, reads SQTIHQWPATLVQPVGSPLSLECTVEGTSNPNLYWYRQAAGRGLQLLFYSVGIGQISSEVPQNLSASRPQDRQFILSSKKLLLSDSGFYLCAWSVGDTQYFGPGTRLTVL.

Many counts were recorded for this clonotype. V is TRBV7-6 and J is TRBJ2-4; 14 nucleotides line up with TRBD2. Germline CDR1 and CDR2: SGHVS and FNYEAQ. This CDR3 contains 15 residues. With 5 bases clipped from V and 7 bases from J, the junction kept 4 bases outside the gene matches. In DNA, the CDR3 is TGTGCCAGCAGCCCCCGGACTAGCGGGAGGAACATTCAGTACTTC. Translated: CASSPRTSGRNIQYF.

In its sample, this clonotype was seen many times. This sequence joins TRBV7-2 and TRBJ1-6; 7 bases are shared with TRBD1. Losses at the gene ends were 2 bases for V and 0 bases for J; bases not matched to a gene: 16. This CDR3 is built from 21 residues. Looked up from germline, CDR1 is SGHTA and CDR2 is FQGNSA. This CDR3 reads CASSLSASFWTGSSYNSPLHF. CDR3 nucleotides: TGTGCCAGCAGCTTAAGTGCGAGTTTCTGGACAGGAAGCTCCTATAATTCACCCCTCCACTTT.

This clonotype has ten or more counts. The chain links TRBV11-2 to TRBJ2-5, with D possibly being TRBD2 (5 bases). Trimming shortened V by 1 base and J by 6 bases, and 6 bases separated the two germline ends. The germline V gene has CDR1 SGHAT and CDR2 FQNNGV. The CDR3 runs to 12 residues. The CDR3 DNA follows: TGTGCCAGCAGCTTAGGGGAGCAGACCCAGTACTTC. The encoded protein is CASSLGEQTQYF.

This chain connects TRBV10-3 to TRBJ1-5; D is undetermined. Trimming removed 4 bases at V and 0 bases at J, with 10 bases between. CDR3 length: 15 residues. The germline V gene has CDR1 ENHRY and CDR2 SYGVKD. In DNA form, the CDR3 reads TGTGCCATCAGTGCTGCACTGTGTAGCAATCAGCCCCAGCATTTT. The encoded protein is CAISAALCSNQPQHF.

In the case of this clonotype: This CDR3 is missing its conserved last phenylalanine or tryptophan, likely due to a read error. The chain uses TRBV7-7 and TRBJ2-2, with 10 nucleotides matching TRBD2. The germline V gene encodes CDR1 SSHAT and CDR2 FNYEAQ (reference sequence). This CDR3 region has 11 residues. CDR3 loop: CASGGPGALFL. The CDR3 DNA reads as TGTGCTAGCGGGGGGCCCGGGGCGCTGTTTCTT.

The sample holds a few counts of this clonotype. This may be a read error: a much more frequent sequence differs by one nucleotide. The chain carries TRBV20-1 and TRBJ2-7, with unresolved D. Germline V gene lookup returns CDR1 DFQATT and CDR2 SNEGSKA (reference sequence). This CDR3 has 15 amino acids. V shed 0 bases and J shed 4 bases, with 16 bases lying between them. The CDR3 nucleotides are TGCAGTGCTAGAGATCTGACTCTTAGTTCGTACGAGCAGTACTTC. This translates into CSARDLTLSSYEQYF.

Details on this clonotype: The final CDR3 position lacks the conserved phenylalanine or tryptophan, pointing to a likely read error. This chain links TRBV10-1 with TRBJ1-6; D is uncertain. CDR3 size: 17 residues. Trimming stripped 3 bases from V and 7 bases from J, with 19 bases between. The germline gives CDR1 WNHNN, CDR2 SYGVQD (reference sequence). The CDR3 spells CASSERRSPTLNSPLHL. The CDR3 DNA reads as TGCGCCAGCAGTGAACGACGCTCGCCAACCCTCAATTCACCCCTCCACCTT.

This clonotype came up many times. This sequence joins TRBV3-1 and TRBJ2-6, with unresolved D. V dropped 4 bases and J dropped 0 bases, with 10 bases sitting between them. Germline values: CDR1 LGHDT, CDR2 YNNKEL (reference sequence). This CDR3 is built from 16 residues. The CDR3 region has the DNA TGTGCCAGCAGCCCGAGGCTCGACTCTGGGGCCAACGTCCTGACTTTC. It encodes CASSPRLDSGANVLTF.

On this clonotype itself: One base away lies a much larger clone, so this may be a sequencing read error. V gene TRBV9 combines with J gene TRBJ2-4; D is unresolved. The CDR3 length is 12 residues. Looked up from germline, CDR1 is SGDLS and CDR2 is YYNGEE. Deletions cut 4 bases from V and 11 bases from J, with 13 bases between. The CDR3: CASSPAPGLQYF. In nucleotides, the CDR3 is TGTGCCAGCAGCCCTGCTCCGGGTCTTCAGTACTTC.

This clonotype was found a few times. Given a much more abundant clone one base away, this may be a read error. This is likely a read error, given that the CDR3 carries no conserved phenylalanine or tryptophan at its end. This chain joins TRBV9 and TRBJ1-2, with 8 bases fitting TRBD1. The germline V gene encodes CDR1 SGDLS and CDR2 YYNGEE. Trimming at V came to 4 bases and at J to 4 bases, leaving 3 bases not matched to a gene. CDR3 length: 13 residues. This chain's CDR3 is CASSPGQGYGYTS. DNA of the CDR3: TGTGCCAGCAGCCCTGGACAGGGCTATGGCTACACCTCC.

A single count supports this clonotype. This chain links TRBV14 with TRBJ2-7; 9 bases map to TRBD1. The CDR3 has 13 amino acids. Germline-derived CDR1 and CDR2 are SGHDN and FVKESK. With 6 bases clipped from V and 7 bases from J, the junction kept 7 bases outside the gene matches. The CDR3: CASSPQGAGEQYF. The CDR3 bases are TGTGCCAGCAGTCCACAGGGGGCGGGGGAGCAGTACTTC.

This clonotype was detected ten times or more. The V and J genes are TRBV10-2 and TRBJ2-1, with D possibly TRBD1 on 5 matching bases. Germline V gene lookup returns CDR1 WSHSY and CDR2 SAAADI. The CDR3 length is 17 residues. V was clipped by 1 base and J by 7 bases, with 20 bases between them. The CDR3 reads CASSEWQGWGVGNEQFF. DNA of the CDR3: TGCGCCAGCAGTGAGTGGCAGGGATGGGGCGTCGGGAATGAGCAGTTCTTC.

This clonotype was recorded many times. V usage is TRBV6-2 or TRBV6-3 and J usage is TRBJ2-7, with a weak D call TRBD1 (6 bases). This CDR3 is 13 amino acids long. Trimming shortened V by 10 bases and J by 4 bases, and 17 bases separated the two germline ends. Germline values: CDR1 MNHEY, CDR2 SVGEGT. This CDR3 reads CATNGQGYYEQYF. CDR3 bases: TGTGCCACAAACGGGCAGGGGTATTACGAGCAGTACTTC.

This chain links TRBV11-2 with TRBJ2-1; perhaps TRBD2 as D (6 bases). Trimming removed 1 base at V and 2 bases at J, with 12 bases between. This CDR3 spans 16 amino acids. The germline gives CDR1 SGHAT, CDR2 FQNNGV. Here the CDR3 DNA reads TGTGCCAGCAGCTTAGTTCGGGGGAACGCCTACAATGAGCAGTTCTTC. Translated, it gives CASSLVRGNAYNEQFF.

In the case of this clonotype: At one end, the junction sequence differs from germline, possibly due to a read error. The gene calls are TRBV7-9 and TRBJ1-1, with D tentatively TRBD1 (5 bases). The CDR3 runs to 13 residues. Germline V gives CDR1 SEHNR, CDR2 FQNEAQ (reference sequence). The CDR3 DNA reads as TGTTCCAGCAGCTTATCAGGGTCCACTGAAGCTTTCTTT. Its translation is CSSSLSGSTEAFF.

The chain is built from TRBV20-1 and TRBJ2-3; 7 nucleotides agree with TRBD1. Per germline, CDR1 DFQATT and CDR2 SNEGSKA (reference sequence). J lost 1 base, V lost 6 bases, and 10 bases had no gene match. The CDR3 runs to 15 residues. CDR3: CSALARDSRTDTQYF. The CDR3 DNA reads TGCAGTGCCCTAGCCCGGGACAGTCGCACAGATACGCAGTATTTT.

At least ten counts were recorded for this clonotype. The chain carries TRBV12-3 or TRBV12-4 and TRBJ1-3; D remains ambiguous. V lost 4 bases to trimming and J lost 3 bases, with 7 bases between them. The CDR3 has 13 residues. This CDR3 is CASSSSGGNTIYF. The CDR3 DNA reads as TGTGCCAGCAGTTCTTCCGGTGGAAACACCATATATTTT.

At least ten counts were recorded for this clonotype. This chain uses TRBV18 with TRBJ2-5; TRBD1 matches 11 bases. The CDR3 loop spans 15 amino acids. Germline V lookup: CDR1 KGHSH, CDR2 LQKENI. Trimming took 6 bases from V and 5 from J; bases not matched to a gene: 8. The DNA for the CDR3 is TGTGCCAGCTCCCGGGACAGGGGGATTTTGGAGACCCAGTACTTC. Its translation is CASSRDRGILETQYF.

Worth noting for this clonotype: A read error may account for a junction end that differs from germline. The CDR3 bases are TGCAGTCTTAGGCTGGCTGGCCAAGGCGGCTGCACCTTC. It translates to CSLRLAGQGGCTF. The chain carries TRBV20-1 and TRBJ1-2; D not resolved. CDR3 length: 13 residues. Germline lookup yields CDR1 DFQATT and CDR2 SNEGSKA (reference sequence).

This clonotype was observed at least ten times. The rearrangement joins TRBV4-1 to TRBJ1-4, with TRBD1 identical over 9 bases. The CDR3 extends over 15 amino acids. V gave up 5 bases and J gave up 3 bases; unmatched junction bases: 4. The germline gives CDR1 MGHRA, CDR2 YSYEKL. In nucleotides, the CDR3 is TGCGCCAGCAGCAAAGGGGACAGGGCTAATGAAAAACTGTTTTTT. Its protein is CASSKGDRANEKLFF.